These 16 T cell receptor beta chains originate from one sample sequenced in a study of PD-1 blockade in classical Hodgkin lymphoma. TCRdb's copy holds only in-frame clones and misses some; the assay was immunoSEQ multiplex PCR. The sample has about 33,000 clones, approximately 94% seen once. Sample time point: newly diagnosed, previously untreated cHL patient sample. The sample consisted of peripheral blood mononuclear cells (PBMCs). The receptor set was obtained from a human donor with classical Hodgkin lymphoma.

The chain uses TRBV27 and TRBJ2-5; 10 bases agree with TRBD1. This CDR3 contains 15 residues. V lost 5 bases, J lost 2 bases, and 5 bases stayed unmatched. Germline assignment: CDR1 MNHEY and CDR2 SMNVEV (reference sequence). Here the CDR3 reads CASSRDRGGQETQYF. The CDR3 region has the DNA TGTGCCAGCAGTAGGGACAGGGGAGGTCAAGAGACCCAGTACTTC.

Written as DNA, the CDR3 is TGTGCCAGCAGCGGACCAGGGGGCTATAATTCACCCCTCCACTTT. Translated, it gives CASSGPGGYNSPLHF. The chain recombines TRBV14 with TRBJ1-6; 7 bases align to TRBD1. The CDR3 is 15 amino acids. CDR1 is SGHDN, CDR2 FVKESK, per germline. The V gene end was trimmed by 5 bases and the J gene end by 3 bases; junction bases not matched to a gene: 4.

In this sample, this clone turned up once. The chain links TRBV6-5 to TRBJ1-5; D perhaps matches TRBD1 (5 bases). The CDR3 extends over 14 amino acids. Germline V CDR1 and CDR2: MNHEY, SVGAGI. V was trimmed by 0 bases and J by 3 bases, leaving 6 bases between them. The CDR3 region has the DNA TGTGCCAGCAGTTACTCGGGGGTCAATCAGCCCCAGCATTTT. It is translated as CASSYSGVNQPQHF.

The DNA of the CDR3 is TGTGCCAGCAGCCCCGGACAGGTCGGCGGCTACACCTTC. It yields the protein CASSPGQVGGYTF. The chain combines TRBV28 with TRBJ1-2; 7 bases agree with TRBD1. In germline, CDR1 is MDHEN, CDR2 SYDVKM. The V and J ends lost 6 bases and 8 bases, in that order; junction bases with no gene match: 9. The length of the CDR3 is 13 residues.

This clone was seen only once. The chain links TRBV6-5 to TRBJ1-5; a weak D match, TRBD1 (5 bases). The CDR3 is 15 amino acids. The germline gives CDR1 MNHEY, CDR2 SVGAGI. V lost 5 bases and J lost 1, with 12 bases in between. This CDR3 is CASSLWRDSNQPQHF. As DNA, the CDR3 is TGTGCCAGCAGTCTTTGGAGGGACAGCAATCAGCCCCAGCATTTT.

The gene calls are TRBV4-1 and TRBJ1-3; D may be TRBD1 (5 bases). V was pared by 1 base and J by 1 base, with 11 bases between. This CDR3 contains 16 residues. Germline V CDR1 and CDR2: MGHRA, YSYEKL. This CDR3 reads CASSQGDGHSGNTIYF. As DNA, the CDR3 is TGCGCCAGCAGCCAAGGGGACGGCCATTCTGGAAACACCATATATTTT.

The chain recombines TRBV15 with TRBJ2-7, with D uncertain. The CDR3 runs to 16 residues. The V end was cut by 5 bases, the J end by 0 bases, with 17 bases between. Looked up from germline, CDR1 is LNHNV and CDR2 is YYDKDF (reference sequence). The CDR3 loop is CATSREYGAHSYEQYF. Written as DNA, the CDR3 is TGTGCCACCAGCCGCGAGTATGGTGCCCACTCCTACGAGCAGTACTTC.

This chain links TRBV19 with TRBJ2-1; D perhaps matches TRBD2 (5 bases). Germline V gene sequence: CDR1 LNHDA, CDR2 SQIVND (reference sequence). V shed 5 bases and J shed 9 bases, with 14 bases lying between them. CDR3 length equals 13 residues. CDR3 protein: CASSAGGDVEQFF. The CDR3 coding sequence is TGTGCCAGTAGTGCCGGAGGAGACGTTGAGCAGTTCTTC.

This clone came up once. The J gene is TRBJ2-7, the V gene TRBV29-1, with D unclear. The germline V gene encodes CDR1 SQVTM and CDR2 ANQGSEA. Trimming left V 4 bases short and J 0 bases short, with 13 bases between. CDR3 size: 14 residues. CDR3 bases: TGCAGCGTTGGTCTGATGGCCATCTCCTACGAGCAGTACTTC. Its protein product is CSVGLMAISYEQYF.

This chain links TRBV7-2 with TRBJ1-6; 9 bases fit TRBD1. With V trimmed by 6 bases and J by 10 bases, 10 bases remained unmatched. CDR1 SGHTA and CDR2 FQGNSA come from the germline V gene. There are 15 residues in the CDR3. The CDR3 protein is CASSIMDRGGSPLHF. Written as DNA, the CDR3 is TGTGCCAGCAGTATTATGGACAGGGGAGGCTCACCCCTCCACTTT.

The V and J genes are TRBV4-3 and TRBJ1-6; D is possibly TRBD1 (6 bases). Germline V gene sequence: CDR1 LGHNA, CDR2 YSLEER. V lost 4 bases and J 1 base, leaving 11 bases between the germline ends. The CDR3 covers 16 residues. CDR3 DNA sequence: TGCGCCAGCAGCCCGGGAGGGGGGTCCTATAATTCACCCCTCCACTTT. Its protein is CASSPGGGSYNSPLHF.

This clone has a single count. The V call is TRBV11-2, the J call TRBJ1-1; D call uncertain. V was trimmed by 1 base and J by 6 bases, leaving 12 bases between them. CDR3 length: 14 residues. The germline gives CDR1 SGHAT, CDR2 FQNNGV. CDR3 sequence: CASSLGYSSSEAFF. The DNA for the CDR3 is TGTGCCAGCAGCTTAGGATATTCGAGCTCTGAAGCTTTCTTT.

This chain connects TRBV7-9 to TRBJ1-4; the D gene is possibly TRBD1 (6 bases). The germline gives CDR1 SEHNR, CDR2 FQNEAQ (reference sequence). Deletions cut 5 bases from V and 3 bases from J, with 13 bases between. The CDR3 length is 15 residues. This CDR3 is CASSRGQGPNEKLFF. The DNA of the CDR3 is TGTGCCAGCAGCCGCGGCCAGGGGCCTAATGAAAAACTGTTTTTT.

The chain employs TRBV27 and TRBJ1-4, with D possibly TRBD1 on 6 matching bases. The germline V gene has CDR1 MNHEY and CDR2 SMNVEV (reference sequence). This CDR3 is 15 amino acids long. V shed 2 bases and J shed 4 bases, with 11 bases lying between them. The CDR3 region is CASSLVQGLNEKLFF. The CDR3 region has the DNA TGTGCCAGCAGTTTAGTCCAGGGGCTTAATGAAAAACTGTTTTTT. Combining the CDR3 with reference TRBV27 and TRBJ1-4 gives the whole variable domain EAQVTQNPRYLITVTGKKLTVTCSQNMNHEYMSWYRQDPGLGLRQIYYSMNVEVTDKGDVPEGYKVSRKEKRNFPLILESPSPNQTSLYFCASSLVQGLNEKLFFGSGTQLSVL.

The gene calls are TRBV2 and TRBJ2-7, with 8 bases identical to TRBD1. Germline V gene lookup returns CDR1 SNHLY and CDR2 FYNNEI. V lost 6 bases, J lost 6 bases, and 7 bases stayed unmatched. CDR3 length equals 13 residues. CDR3: CASREGTGSEQYF. Written as DNA, the CDR3 is TGTGCCAGCAGGGAGGGGACAGGCTCCGAGCAGTACTTC.

The chain carries TRBV4-1 and TRBJ2-3; D may match TRBD1 or TRBD2 (5 bases each). The CDR3 has 14 amino acids. The V gene's germline CDR1 is MGHRA and CDR2 YSYEKL. Trimming shortened V by 1 base and J by 0 bases, and 5 bases separated the two germline ends. The CDR3, as DNA: TGCGCCAGCAGCCAAGGGGACAGCACAGATACGCAGTATTTT. It yields the protein CASSQGDSTDTQYF.